Reported below is one T cell receptor (beta chain). The antigen remains undetermined. These data come from a study of T cells after posttransplantation cyclophosphamide. General study points: Recipient CMV seropositivity and CMV reactivation strongly tracked TRB clonality. Later post-transplant blood repertoires were often dominated by donor CD8+ memory clones.

Assay: immunoSEQ multiplex PCR; the TCRdb copy retains only in-frame clones and omits some. Among about 21,000 clones listed, 80% to 90% were seen once. Controls had myeloablative marrow grafts with methotrexate and calcineurin inhibitor, sampled at 1 year. The TCR was taken from a female patient aged 25-39 years who received an allogeneic stem cell transplant from an unrelated donor, was CMV-positive, and had acute and chronic GVHD. Some T cells may possibly be graft donor cells. Sequenced material: PBMCs, taken 362 days after allogeneic stem cell transplant with calcineurin inhibitor and methotrexate.

DNA of the CDR3: TGTGCCAGCAGCCCCATAGCGGGGGCTTCCTACGAGCAGTACTTC. This codes for CASSPIAGASYEQYF. This sequence joins TRBV7-3 and TRBJ2-7; TRBD2 agrees at 9 bases. Losses at the gene ends were 5 bases for V and 1 base for J; bases not matched to a gene: 6. Germline loops: CDR1 SGHTA, CDR2 FQGTGA. The CDR3 has 15 residues.